A single sample is the source of the 26 T cell receptor beta chains below, sequenced in a study of resident and recirculating memory T cells in vitiligo. Sequencing was performed with immunoSEQ multiplex PCR; in TCRdb, only in-frame clones are kept and a portion is missing. Counted here are 55,000 to 75,000 clones, approximately 90% occurring once; the ten biggest clones make up just under 5%. Specimen: blood. The receptors stem from a male donor with vitiligo.

The chain carries TRBV9 and TRBJ2-7, with a tentative D call TRBD2 (6 bases). The CDR3 has 14 amino acids. Per germline, CDR1 SGDLS and CDR2 YYNGEE. V gave up 0 bases and J gave up 6 bases, with 13 bases separating them. CDR3 DNA: TGTGCCAGCAGCGTAGGCTCCGGGAGCCGCGAGCAGTACTTC. It specifies CASSVGSGSREQYF.

The V and J genes are TRBV30 and TRBJ1-6; 8 bases match TRBD1. This CDR3 region has 12 residues. V lost 3 bases and J lost 12; bases outside the gene matches: 4. Germline V gene sequence: CDR1 GTSNPN, CDR2 SVGIG (reference sequence). The CDR3 sequence: CAWRADREPLHF. The CDR3 DNA is TGTGCCTGGAGGGCGGACAGGGAACCCCTCCACTTT.

The CDR3 reads CASSRTGGDTEAFF. As DNA, the CDR3 is TGTGCCAGCAGCAGGACAGGAGGGGACACTGAAGCTTTCTTT. This chain connects TRBV5-6 to TRBJ1-1; 7 bases agree with TRBD1. Unmatched junction bases numbered 6, after V lost 4 bases and J lost 3 bases. From germline, CDR1 is SGHDT and CDR2 YYEEEE. The CDR3 covers 14 residues.

The V gene is TRBV18, the J gene TRBJ1-2, with TRBD1 as a possible D gene (6 bases). CDR3 length: 15 residues. The V end lost 5 bases, the J end lost 4 bases, and 17 bases lay between the germline ends. CDR1 is KGHSH, CDR2 LQKENI, per germline. The CDR3 protein is CASSFRIDRTYGYTF. As DNA, the CDR3 is TGTGCCAGCTCATTCCGCATCGACAGGACCTATGGCTACACCTTC. The variable domain in full, completed from reference TRBV18 and TRBJ1-2, reads NAGVMQNPRHLVRRRGQEARLRCSPMKGHSHVYWYRQLPEEGLKFMVYLQKENIIDESGMPKERFSAEFPKEGPSILRIQQVVRGDSAAYFCASSFRIDRTYGYTFGSGTRLTVV.

The V call is TRBV19, the J call TRBJ1-6; D gene ambiguous. Looked up from germline, CDR1 is LNHDA and CDR2 is SQIVND (reference sequence). V was shortened by 4 bases and J by 7 bases, with 17 bases between the two germline ends. The CDR3 runs to 16 residues. CDR3 nucleotide sequence: TGTGCCAGTAGTACCGATACAGAAATAATGAATTCACCCCTCCACTTT. It codes for CASSTDTEIMNSPLHF.

The chain joins TRBV4-3 to TRBJ2-3; TRBD1 aligns across 8 bases. V gave up 4 bases and J gave up 2 bases; unmatched junction bases: 14. The germline V gene has CDR1 LGHNA and CDR2 YSLEER. CDR3 size: 18 residues. The DNA for the CDR3 is TGCGCCAGCAGCCTAAGAGGAACAGGACAGGGCCTCACAGATACGCAGTATTTT. Protein sequence: CASSLRGTGQGLTDTQYF.

The V and J genes are TRBV18 and TRBJ2-7; TRBD1 matches at 7 bases. The germline gives CDR1 KGHSH, CDR2 LQKENI. This CDR3 region has 13 residues. Trimming took 4 bases from V and 1 from J; bases not matched to a gene: 1. CDR3 DNA sequence: TGTGCCAGCTCACAGACAGGGTCCTACGAGCAGTACTTC. Its translation is CASSQTGSYEQYF.

This chain connects TRBV12-5 to TRBJ2-3, with no clear D. CDR1 is LGHNT, CDR2 FRNRAP, per germline. V shed 7 bases and J shed 2 bases, with 4 bases lying between them. The CDR3 extends over 11 amino acids. This chain's CDR3 is CASALTDTQYF. For the CDR3, the DNA is TGTGCTAGTGCCCTCACAGATACGCAGTATTTT.

The chain recombines TRBV4-1 with TRBJ1-5; a possible D gene is TRBD1 (5 bases). CDR3 length: 15 residues. V shed 0 bases and J shed 1 base, with 7 bases lying between them. The germline gives CDR1 MGHRA, CDR2 YSYEKL. DNA for the CDR3: TGCGCCAGCAGCCAAGAGAAGGGGAGCAATCAGCCCCAGCATTTT. Amino acid sequence: CASSQEKGSNQPQHF.

Details on this clone: The junction differs from germline at one of its ends, possibly a read error. Other DNA sequences in this sample translate to the same CDR3. In DNA form, the CDR3 reads TGTGCCAGCAGCCCCCAGGGAGCGGGGCTCTCCTACGAACAGTACTTC. Its protein is CASSPQGAGLSYEQYF. The V and J genes are TRBV7-2 and TRBJ2-7; 7 bases match TRBD2. CDR1 and CDR2 (germline): SGHTA, FQGNSA. The CDR3 is 16 amino acids.

The V call is TRBV4-1, the J call TRBJ2-7; 7 bases are shared with TRBD2. The germline V gene encodes CDR1 MGHRA and CDR2 YSYEKL. The V segment lost 1 base and the J segment 2 bases; nucleotides outside the gene matches: 2. The CDR3 spans 14 residues. The CDR3 is CASSQVAGAYEQYF. As DNA, the CDR3 is TGCGCCAGCAGCCAAGTCGCGGGGGCCTACGAGCAGTACTTC.

This chain joins TRBV5-6 and TRBJ1-3; TRBD1 is a possible D gene (6 bases). In germline, CDR1 is SGHDT, CDR2 YYEEEE. Trimming removed 4 bases from V and 0 bases from J, with 8 bases in between. This CDR3 has 14 amino acids. Here the CDR3 DNA reads TGTGCCAGCAGCCCACAGGGCTCTGGAAACACCATATATTTT. Amino acids: CASSPQGSGNTIYF.

The V and J genes are TRBV6-5 and TRBJ2-7; TRBD1 might be the D (5 bases). Trimming took 2 bases from V and 3 from J, leaving 11 bases between them. Germline-derived CDR1 and CDR2 are MNHEY and SVGAGI. The CDR3 length is 14 residues. The CDR3 DNA is TGTGCCAGCAGTTACAAAAGGGGAAGCTACGAGCAGTACTTC. This codes for CASSYKRGSYEQYF.

V and J are TRBV7-9 and TRBJ1-2, with no clear D. The length of the CDR3 is 13 residues. The germline V and J ends were trimmed by 5 bases and 4 bases, with 11 bases remaining between them. Germline V lookup: CDR1 SEHNR, CDR2 FQNEAQ (reference sequence). The CDR3: CASSQDKFYGYTF. The CDR3 DNA reads as TGTGCCAGCAGCCAAGACAAGTTCTATGGCTACACCTTC.

This chain connects TRBV4-3 to TRBJ1-6; D is ambiguous. The CDR3 loop spans 15 amino acids. CDR1 LGHNA and CDR2 YSLEER come from the germline V gene. Trimming stripped 0 bases from V and 7 bases from J, with 10 bases between. The CDR3 DNA follows: TGCGCCAGCAGCCAAGATGGTACCAGAAATTCACCCCTCCACTTT. Translating it yields CASSQDGTRNSPLHF.

The table lists this clone with a count of one. The V gene is TRBV7-2, the J gene TRBJ2-3, with D maybe TRBD2 (6 bases). Trimming removed 3 bases from V and 2 bases from J, with 18 bases in between. In germline, CDR1 is SGHTA, CDR2 FQGNSA. CDR3 length: 17 residues. CDR3 loop: CASSFDTPGLDTDTQYF. The CDR3 DNA is TGTGCCAGCAGCTTCGATACCCCGGGACTCGACACAGATACGCAGTATTTT.

This CDR3 reads CASSQDGSRNYEQYF. The CDR3 region has the DNA TGCGCCAGCAGCCAAGATGGCAGCAGGAACTACGAGCAGTACTTC. This chain links TRBV4-3 with TRBJ2-7; D is unclear. V was shortened by 0 bases and J by 3 bases, with 12 bases between the two germline ends. The germline CDR1 and CDR2 sequences are LGHNA and YSLEER. The CDR3 has 15 residues.

The gene calls are TRBV7-9 and TRBJ1-2; 9 nucleotides match TRBD1. V gave up 5 bases and J gave up 7 bases; unmatched junction bases: 11. The germline gives CDR1 SEHNR, CDR2 FQNEAQ (reference sequence). CDR3 length equals 15 residues. The CDR3 protein is CASSPTQGARSGYTF. Written as DNA, the CDR3 is TGTGCCAGCAGCCCAACACAGGGGGCGCGGTCTGGCTACACCTTC.

The chain is built from TRBV28 and TRBJ2-7, with TRBD1 identical over 7 bases. Germline assignment: CDR1 MDHEN and CDR2 SYDVKM. The J segment lost 2 bases and the V segment lost 1 base, leaving 11 bases of the junction unmatched. The CDR3 loop spans 17 amino acids. This chain's CDR3 is CASSLLGAAGGPYEQYF. The CDR3 DNA is TGTGCCAGCAGTTTATTGGGTGCGGCAGGGGGTCCCTACGAGCAGTACTTC. The variable domain in full, with the rest retrieved from reference TRBV28 and TRBJ2-7, is DVKVTQSSRYLVKRTGEKVFLECVQDMDHENMFWYRQDPGLGLRLIYFSYDVKMKEKGDIPEGYSVSREKKERFSLILESASTNQTSMYLCASSLLGAAGGPYEQYFGPGTRLTVT.

This clone was seen a handful of times. The chain joins TRBV21-1 to TRBJ2-7; the table assigns TRBD1, which was not confirmed against the DNA. TRBV21-1 is tagged as a pseudogene. The CDR3 consists of 14 residues. The CDR3 nucleotides are TGTGCCAGCAGCAAATTGGCCATGATATACGAGCAGTACTTC. Translating gives CASSKLAMIYEQYF.

The V and J genes are TRBV6-1 and TRBJ2-5; 11 nucleotides align to TRBD2. After removal of 5 bases from V and 2 bases from J, the junction contained 4 bases not matched to a gene. Germline CDR1 is MNHNS and CDR2 is SASEGT. This CDR3 is built from 15 residues. CDR3 loop: CASSLLAGEQETQYF. In DNA, the CDR3 is TGTGCCAGCAGTTTACTAGCGGGGGAGCAAGAGACCCAGTACTTC.

This chain joins TRBV12-5 and TRBJ2-7; D is unclear. The CDR3 contains 13 residues. Germline lookup yields CDR1 LGHNT and CDR2 FRNRAP. V was cut by 0 bases and J by 9 bases, with 12 bases left in between. CDR3 nucleotide sequence: TGTGCTAGTGGTTTGGTCGACTTACGTGTGCAGTACTTC. This translates into CASGLVDLRVQYF.

The J gene is TRBJ1-4, the V gene TRBV7-2; D is ambiguous. V gave up 5 bases and J gave up 6 bases, with 13 bases separating them. The CDR3 extends over 14 amino acids. The germline CDR1 and CDR2 sequences are SGHTA and FQGNSA. The DNA for the CDR3 is TGTGCCAGCAGCCGGACTCTGTCGGATGAAAAACTGTTTTTT. This translates into CASSRTLSDEKLFF.

The CDR3 is CASSEFERGRAQPQHF. The DNA of the CDR3 is TGTGCCAGCAGTGAATTTGAAAGGGGGCGCGCTCAGCCCCAGCATTTT. V and J are TRBV6-1 and TRBJ1-5; the match to TRBD1 covers 7 bases. Germline CDR1 is MNHNS and CDR2 is SASEGT. The J segment lost 6 bases and the V segment lost 2 bases, leaving 10 bases of the junction unmatched. The CDR3 extends over 16 amino acids.

The V call is TRBV7-9, the J call TRBJ2-3; 8 bases align to TRBD2. There are 16 residues in the CDR3. Germline values: CDR1 SEHNR, CDR2 FQNEAQ (reference sequence). V lost 5 bases, J lost 4 bases, and 11 bases stayed unmatched. CDR3 sequence reads: CASSPIRGGLADTQYF. CDR3 sequence (DNA): TGTGCCAGCAGCCCGATCCGGGGGGGGCTTGCAGATACGCAGTATTTT.

The V call is TRBV7-9, the J call TRBJ2-3; D might be TRBD2 (6 bases). CDR1 is SEHNR, CDR2 FQNEAQ, per germline (reference sequence). The CDR3 sequence is 14 residues long. Trimming took 1 base from V and 6 from J, leaving 11 bases between them. The DNA of the CDR3 is TGTGCCAGCAGCTTAGACCGACTAGGGGATACGCAGTATTTT. It translates to CASSLDRLGDTQYF.